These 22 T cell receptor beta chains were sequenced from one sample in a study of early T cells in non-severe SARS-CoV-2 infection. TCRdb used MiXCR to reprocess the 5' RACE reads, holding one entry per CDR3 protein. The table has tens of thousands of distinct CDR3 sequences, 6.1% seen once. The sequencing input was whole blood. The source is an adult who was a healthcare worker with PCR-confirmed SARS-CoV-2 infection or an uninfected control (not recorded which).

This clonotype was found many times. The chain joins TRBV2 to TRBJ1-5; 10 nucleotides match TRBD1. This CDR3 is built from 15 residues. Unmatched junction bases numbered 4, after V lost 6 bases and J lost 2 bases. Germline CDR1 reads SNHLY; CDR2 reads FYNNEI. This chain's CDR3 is CASRLDRGGNQPQHF. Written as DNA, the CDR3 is TGTGCCAGCAGGTTGGACAGGGGGGGCAATCAGCCCCAGCATTTT.

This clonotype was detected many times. The chain's CDR3 is CASSLVTGGAAPYEQYF. DNA for the CDR3: TGTGCCAGCAGCTTAGTGACAGGGGGCGCGGCTCCCTACGAGCAGTACTTC. V and J are TRBV7-2 and TRBJ2-7; 10 bases are shared with TRBD1. V lost 1 base and J lost 2; bases outside the gene matches: 8. The CDR3 has 17 residues. Germline V gives CDR1 SGHTA, CDR2 FQGNSA.

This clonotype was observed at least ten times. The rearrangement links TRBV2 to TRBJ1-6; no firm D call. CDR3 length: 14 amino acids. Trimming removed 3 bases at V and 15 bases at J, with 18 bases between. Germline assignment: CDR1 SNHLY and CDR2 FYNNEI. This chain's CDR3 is CASSDPSAGSHLHF. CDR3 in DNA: TGTGCCAGCAGTGACCCGTCGGCCGGGTCCCACCTCCACTTT. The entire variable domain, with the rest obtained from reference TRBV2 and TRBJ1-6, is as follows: EPEVTQTPSHQVTQMGQEVILRCVPISNHLYFYWYRQILGQKVEFLVSFYNNEISEKSEIFDDQFSVERPDGSNFTLKIRSTKLEDSAMYFCASSDPSAGSHLHFGNGTRLTVT.

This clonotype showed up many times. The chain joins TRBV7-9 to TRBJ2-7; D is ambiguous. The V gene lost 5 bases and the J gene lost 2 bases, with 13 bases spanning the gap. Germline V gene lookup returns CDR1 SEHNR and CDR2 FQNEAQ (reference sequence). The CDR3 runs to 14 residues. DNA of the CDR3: TGTGCCAGCAGCCCTGTACCCCTTCCCTACGAGCAGTACTTC. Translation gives CASSPVPLPYEQYF.

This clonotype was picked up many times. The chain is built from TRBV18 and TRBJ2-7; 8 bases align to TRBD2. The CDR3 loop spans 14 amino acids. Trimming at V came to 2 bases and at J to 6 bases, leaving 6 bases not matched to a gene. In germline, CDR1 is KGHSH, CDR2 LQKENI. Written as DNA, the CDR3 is TGTGCCAGCTCACCAGAGCCCCGGGGGGGCGAGCAGTACTTC. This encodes CASSPEPRGGEQYF.

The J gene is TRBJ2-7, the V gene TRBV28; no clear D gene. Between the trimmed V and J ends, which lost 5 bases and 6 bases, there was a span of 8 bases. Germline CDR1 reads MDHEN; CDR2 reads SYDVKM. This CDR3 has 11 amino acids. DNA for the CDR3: TGTGCCAGCAGTGGGTACGGCGAGCAGTACTTC. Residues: CASSGYGEQYF.

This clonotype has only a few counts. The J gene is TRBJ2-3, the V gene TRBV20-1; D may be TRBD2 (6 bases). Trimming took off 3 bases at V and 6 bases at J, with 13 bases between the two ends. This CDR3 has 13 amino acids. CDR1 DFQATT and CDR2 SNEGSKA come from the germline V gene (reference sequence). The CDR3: CSASVGGRDTQYF. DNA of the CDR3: TGCAGTGCTAGCGTCGGGGGAAGGGATACGCAGTATTTT.

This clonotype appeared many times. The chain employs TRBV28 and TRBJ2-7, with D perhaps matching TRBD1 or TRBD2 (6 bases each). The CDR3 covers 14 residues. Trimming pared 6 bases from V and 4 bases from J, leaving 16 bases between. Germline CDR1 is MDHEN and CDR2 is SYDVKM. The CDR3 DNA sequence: TGTGCCAGCAGACCCGGGGGCGCGGGGTACGAGCAGTACTTC. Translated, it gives CASRPGGAGYEQYF.

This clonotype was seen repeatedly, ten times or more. CDR3 protein: CATQGDRDEQYF. CDR3 coding DNA: TGTGCCACCCAAGGGGACAGGGACGAGCAGTACTTC. The genes are TRBV27 and TRBJ2-7; 9 nucleotides line up with TRBD1. The V segment lost 10 bases and the J segment 5 bases; nucleotides outside the gene matches: 6. Germline lookup yields CDR1 MNHEY and CDR2 SMNVEV (reference sequence). This CDR3 is 12 amino acids long.

CDR3 coding DNA: TGTGCCAGCAGTTTCCGCGGACTCTCCTACGAGCAGTACTTC. This codes for CASSFRGLSYEQYF. The chain joins TRBV28 to TRBJ2-7; tentative D call: TRBD2 (5 bases). Germline V gene data show CDR1 as MDHEN and CDR2 as SYDVKM. With 3 bases removed from V and 0 bases from J, the gap between germline ends came to 9 bases. The CDR3 consists of 14 residues.

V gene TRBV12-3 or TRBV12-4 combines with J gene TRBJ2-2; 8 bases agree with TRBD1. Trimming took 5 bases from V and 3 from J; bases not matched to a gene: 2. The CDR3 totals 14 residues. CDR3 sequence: CASSTTGDTGELFF. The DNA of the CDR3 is TGTGCCAGCAGTACGACAGGGGACACCGGGGAGCTGTTTTTT.

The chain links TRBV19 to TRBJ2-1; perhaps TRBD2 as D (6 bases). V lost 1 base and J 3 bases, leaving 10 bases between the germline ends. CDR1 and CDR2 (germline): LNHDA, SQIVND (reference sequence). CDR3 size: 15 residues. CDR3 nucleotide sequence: TGTGCCAGTAGTATAGTCCTAGCGCTCTACAATGAGCAGTTCTTC. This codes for CASSIVLALYNEQFF.

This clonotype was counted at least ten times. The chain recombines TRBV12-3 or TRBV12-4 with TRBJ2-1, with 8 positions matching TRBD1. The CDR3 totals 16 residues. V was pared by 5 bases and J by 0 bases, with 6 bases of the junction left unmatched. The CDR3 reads CASSRDTGGSYNEQFF. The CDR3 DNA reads TGTGCCAGCAGTCGAGATACAGGGGGCTCCTACAATGAGCAGTTCTTC.

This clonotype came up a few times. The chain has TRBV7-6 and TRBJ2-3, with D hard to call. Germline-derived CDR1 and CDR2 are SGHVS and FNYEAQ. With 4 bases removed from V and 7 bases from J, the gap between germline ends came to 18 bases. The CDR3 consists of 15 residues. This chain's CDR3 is CASSSGLGFLYTQYF. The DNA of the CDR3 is TGTGCCAGCAGCTCGGGTCTGGGATTTCTTTATACGCAGTATTTT.

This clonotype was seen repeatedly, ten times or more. The CDR3 DNA reads TGTGCCAGCAGCTCGCAAAGGATCAACACTGAAGCTTTCTTT. Residues: CASSSQRINTEAFF. The chain carries TRBV5-5 and TRBJ1-1, with D uncertain. The CDR3 runs 14 residues. Looked up from germline, CDR1 is SGHKS and CDR2 is YYEKEE (reference sequence). V lost 3 bases, J lost 2 bases, and 11 bases lay in between.

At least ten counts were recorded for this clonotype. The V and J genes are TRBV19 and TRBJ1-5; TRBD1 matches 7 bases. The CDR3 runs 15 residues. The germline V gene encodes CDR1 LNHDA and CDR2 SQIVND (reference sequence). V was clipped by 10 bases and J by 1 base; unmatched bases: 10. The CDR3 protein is CATVQGWGSNQPQHF. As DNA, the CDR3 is TGTGCCACTGTACAGGGGTGGGGGAGCAATCAGCCCCAGCATTTT.

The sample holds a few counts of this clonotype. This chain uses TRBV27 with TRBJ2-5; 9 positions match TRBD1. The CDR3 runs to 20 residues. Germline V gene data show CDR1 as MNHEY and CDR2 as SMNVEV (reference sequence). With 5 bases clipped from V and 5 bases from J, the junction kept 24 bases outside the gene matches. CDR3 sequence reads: CASSGNTAGPQGAYEETQYF. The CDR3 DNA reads TGTGCCAGCAGTGGAAATACCGCTGGACCACAGGGGGCCTATGAGGAGACCCAGTACTTC.

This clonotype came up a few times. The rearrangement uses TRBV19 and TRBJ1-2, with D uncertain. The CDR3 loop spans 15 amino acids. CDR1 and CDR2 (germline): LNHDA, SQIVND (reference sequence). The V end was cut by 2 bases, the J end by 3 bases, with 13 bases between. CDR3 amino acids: CASSIWRDGDYGYTF. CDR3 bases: TGTGCCAGTAGTATATGGCGGGATGGGGACTATGGCTACACCTTC.

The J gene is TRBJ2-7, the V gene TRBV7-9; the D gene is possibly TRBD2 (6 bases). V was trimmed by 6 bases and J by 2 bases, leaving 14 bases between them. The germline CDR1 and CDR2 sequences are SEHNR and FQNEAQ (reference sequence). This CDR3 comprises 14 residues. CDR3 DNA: TGTGCCAGCAGTGGGACCGGGGGTCCCTACGAGCAGTACTTC. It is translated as CASSGTGGPYEQYF.

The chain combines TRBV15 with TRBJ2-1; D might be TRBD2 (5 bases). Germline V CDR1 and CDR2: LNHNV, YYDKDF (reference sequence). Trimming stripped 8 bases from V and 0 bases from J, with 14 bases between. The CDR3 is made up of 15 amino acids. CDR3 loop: CATGLDQSSYNEQFF. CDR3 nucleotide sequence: TGTGCCACCGGACTGGACCAAAGCTCCTACAATGAGCAGTTCTTC.

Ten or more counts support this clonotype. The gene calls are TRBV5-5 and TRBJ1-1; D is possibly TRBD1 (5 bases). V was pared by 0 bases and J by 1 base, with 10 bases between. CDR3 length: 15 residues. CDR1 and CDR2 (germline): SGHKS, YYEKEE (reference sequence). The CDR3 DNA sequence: TGTGCCAGCAGCTTGGATGACAGACCGAACACTGAAGCTTTCTTT. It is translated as CASSLDDRPNTEAFF.

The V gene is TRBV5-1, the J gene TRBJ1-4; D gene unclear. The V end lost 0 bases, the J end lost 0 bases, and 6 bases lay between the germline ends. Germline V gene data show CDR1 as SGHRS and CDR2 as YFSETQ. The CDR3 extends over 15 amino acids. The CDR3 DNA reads TGCGCCAGCAGCTTGGAAGGTGCAACTAATGAAAAACTGTTTTTT. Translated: CASSLEGATNEKLFF. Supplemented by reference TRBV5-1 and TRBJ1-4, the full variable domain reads KAGVTQTPRYLIKTRGQQVTLSCSPISGHRSVSWYQQTPGQGLQFLFEYFSETQRNKGNFPGRFSGRQFSNSRSEMNVSTLELGDSALYLCASSLEGATNEKLFFGSGTQLSVL.